This is a list of T cell receptor beta chains from one sample in a study of blood T cell repertoires in COVID-19. The protocol was immunoSEQ multiplex PCR, while the TCRdb copy is restricted to in-frame clones and leaves out a portion. The data show 80,000 to 95,000 clones, around 85% seen once. Sequenced sample: peripheral blood. These receptors all stem from a human donor in a cohort sampled during active COVID-19. CDR3s include the opening cysteine and the closing phenylalanine or tryptophan. A D gene is named only where the DNA matches it firmly. Clone size is not always given. Where it is, it says once, few, many or a class for expanded clones.

.	.	TRBJ2-1	16	TRBV7-9	TGTGCCAGCAGCTCGGTTCTGAGTGCAACGCGGCATGAGCAGTTCTTC	CASSSVLSATRHEQFF
TRBD1	.	TRBJ2-7	15	TRBV6-5	TGTGCCAGCAGCCCCGGACAGGTTTGGACCTACGAGCAGTACTTC	CASSPGQVWTYEQYF
.	.	TRBJ2-2	17	TRBV7-2	TGTGCCAGCAGCTTAGCCCCATCTAACAGCGGATCCGGGGAGCTGTTTTTT	CASSLAPSNSGSGELFF
TRBD1	once	TRBJ1-4	15	TRBV4-1	TGCGCCAGCAGCCAACAGGGGGTAGTCGGGGAAAAACTGTTTTTT	CASSQQGVVGEKLFF
TRBD2	.	TRBJ2-1	16	TRBV10-3	TGTGCCATCAGTGAGAGCGGGCGGGAGCGACTCAATGAGCAGTTCTTC	CAISESGRERLNEQFF
.	.	TRBJ2-5	14	TRBV5-1	TGCGCCAGCAGCTTGGTCGGGTACCAAGAGACCCAGTACTTC	CASSLVGYQETQYF
.	few	TRBJ2-7	16	TRBV5-4	TGTGCCAGCAGCTTATCATCGGAGACAGTGTCTTACGAGCAGTACTTC	CASSLSSETVSYEQYF
.	.	TRBJ2-6	15	TRBV19	TGTGCCAGTAGTACGGTCTATCCTGGGGCCAACGTCCTGACTTTC	CASSTVYPGANVLTF
TRBD2	once	TRBJ2-3	17	TRBV7-2	TGTGCCAGCAGCTTAGCGGTGGGCGGGGGAAACACAGATACGCAGTATTTT	CASSLAVGGGNTDTQYF
.	.	TRBJ2-3	12	TRBV30	TGTGCCTGGAGGTACGGCGAGGGTACGCAGTATTTT	CAWRYGEGTQYF
.	.	TRBJ2-1	14	TRBV30	TGTGCCTGGAGTCGGGACTTAAGATACAATGAGCAGTTCTTC	CAWSRDLRYNEQFF
.	.	TRBJ2-5	15	TRBV13	TGTGCCAGCAGCTTAGGCCGCATAGGGGCAGAGACCCAGTACTTC	CASSLGRIGAETQYF
TRBD1	.	TRBJ2-4	14	TRBV19	TGTGCCAGTTCCCAGACAGGGGTCACAAACATTCAGTACTTC	CASSQTGVTNIQYF
TRBD1	.	TRBJ2-4	14	TRBV13	TGTGCCAGCAGTAACAGGGGGGCCAAAAACATTCAGTACTTC	CASSNRGAKNIQYF
.	.	TRBJ1-1	15	TRBV9	TGTGCCAGCAGCCCTCAGGCAGCAATGAACACTGAAGCTTTCTTT	CASSPQAAMNTEAFF
.	.	TRBJ2-2	16	TRBV7-2	TGTGCCAGCAGCTTGCAATTGGGGGGAGAGACCGGGGAGCTGTTTTTT	CASSLQLGGETGELFF
TRBD1	.	TRBJ1-1	14	TRBV2	TGTGCCAGCAGGATCAGGGGGGCCGCCACTGAAGCTTTCTTT	CASRIRGAATEAFF
.	.	TRBJ2-2	16	TRBV3-1/TRBV3-2	TGTGCCAGCAGCCAAGAGCGGGTCGGGTACACCGGGGAGCTGTTTTTT	CASSQERVGYTGELFF
.	.	TRBJ2-1	16	TRBV19	TGTGCCAGTAGTATGGGCTCCCGGACTTGGCACAATGAGCAGTTCTTC	CASSMGSRTWHNEQFF
.	.	TRBJ1-5	16	TRBV24-1	TGTGCCACCAGTGATTTTTACGGAGGGGTAGGTCAGCCCCAGCATTTT	CATSDFYGGVGQPQHF
.	once	TRBJ2-1	14	TRBV5-4	TGTGCCAGCAGCTTGGGCTATGGCGGGGTTGAGCAGTTCTTC	CASSLGYGGVEQFF
TRBD2	.	TRBJ2-3	14	TRBV9	TGTGCCAGCAGCCCCCGACTAGCGACAGATACGCAGTATTTT	CASSPRLATDTQYF
TRBD2	.	TRBJ2-1	20	TRBV11-3	TGTGCCAGCAGCTTAGACCGAATAGGGGGACTAGCGGATTACTACAATGAGCAGTTCTTC	CASSLDRIGGLADYYNEQFF
.	.	TRBJ2-3	14	TRBV3-1/TRBV3-2	TGTGCCAGCAGCCAAGCGAGGGGCACAGATACGCAGTATTTT	CASSQARGTDTQYF
TRBD1	.	TRBJ1-1	11	TRBV5-6	TGTGCCAGCAGCTTACAGGGGAGCGCTTTCTTT	CASSLQGSAFF
.	.	TRBJ1-5	12	TRBV24-1	TGTGCCTCCGCCCAGGGCAATCAGCCCCAGCATTTT	CASAQGNQPQHF
.	.	TRBJ1-5	12	TRBV12-3/TRBV12-4	TGTGCCAGCAGTTTGGGGGGTCAGCCCCAGCATTTT	CASSLGGQPQHF
TRBD2	.	TRBJ2-7	13	TRBV10-3	TGTGCCACCCTAGCGGGTACAGACTACGAGCAGTACTTC	CATLAGTDYEQYF
.	.	TRBJ1-4	11	TRBV11-2	TGTGCCAGCGCGCAGGGGGAAAAACTGTTTTTT	CASAQGEKLFF
TRBD1	.	TRBJ1-6	14	TRBV19	TGTGCCAGTAGACCGGGACAGGGCACTTCACCCCTCCACTTT	CASRPGQGTSPLHF
TRBD1	.	TRBJ2-5	16	TRBV3-1/TRBV3-2	TGTGCCAGCAGCCCCCGGGCAGGGGGCTATGTAGAGACCCAGTACTTC	CASSPRAGGYVETQYF
TRBD1	.	TRBJ1-2	15	TRBV15	TGTGCCACCAGCAGAGAAGGACAGGGGAGCTATGGCTACACCTTC	CATSREGQGSYGYTF
.	.	TRBJ2-1	13	TRBV30	TGTGCCTGGACAGGTAACTCCTACAATGAGCAGTTCTTC	CAWTGNSYNEQFF
TRBD1	.	TRBJ2-2	16	TRBV24-1	TGTGCCACCGCAGCTCGGACAGGGGGCTTTCCCGGGGAGCTGTTTTTT	CATAARTGGFPGELFF
.	.	TRBJ1-4	18	TRBV5-1	TGCGCCAGCAGCTTGGTCGGTCTAGGATCTGCAACTAATGAAAAACTGTTTTTT	CASSLVGLGSATNEKLFF
TRBD2	.	TRBJ2-7	15	TRBV11-3	TGTGCCAGCAGCTCGGGACTAGCGGGAACTGGTGAGCAGTACTTC	CASSSGLAGTGEQYF
.	.	TRBJ1-1	16	TRBV7-2	TGTGCCAGCAGCTTAGGGAAAAGTCGGGGGTGGAGTGAAGCTTTCTTT	CASSLGKSRGWSEAFF
.	.	TRBJ2-6	15	TRBV7-3	TGTGCCAGCAGCTTCCGGGGGGCCGGGGCCAACGTCCTGACTTTC	CASSFRGAGANVLTF
.	few	TRBJ1-1	14	TRBV7-8	TGTGCCAGCAGGACCGCGGGCCCGGGGGTTGAAGCTTTCTTT	CASRTAGPGVEAFF
.	.	TRBJ1-2	15	TRBV29-1	TGCAGCGTCCAGCCCCGAGGAGGAGGTGGCTATGGCTACACCTTC	CSVQPRGGGGYGYTF
.	.	TRBJ1-3	15	TRBV7-3	TGTGCCAGCAGCCCCGACAGTAGCTCTGGAAACACCATATATTTT	CASSPDSSSGNTIYF
.	.	TRBJ2-3	13	TRBV10-2	TGCGCCAGCAGCGCGGACGGAGGGGATACGCAGTATTTT	CASSADGGDTQYF
TRBD1	.	TRBJ1-3	16	TRBV7-9	TGTGCCAGCAGCTTACGGACAGGGGGCGGGAGAAACACCATATATTTT	CASSLRTGGGRNTIYF
TRBD1	.	TRBJ1-3	16	TRBV28	TGTGCCAGCAGTTCAAGACAGGGGGCGCGGGGAAACACCATATATTTT	CASSSRQGARGNTIYF
.	.	TRBJ1-1	17	TRBV4-3	TGCGCCAGCAGCCAGGGTCTCCAGGGGCGATACCCCGTTGAAGCTTTCTTT	CASSQGLQGRYPVEAFF
TRBD1	.	TRBJ1-2	16	TRBV7-8	TGTGCCAGCAGCGCCCGGGACAGGGGTGGGTTTGATGGCTACACCTTC	CASSARDRGGFDGYTF